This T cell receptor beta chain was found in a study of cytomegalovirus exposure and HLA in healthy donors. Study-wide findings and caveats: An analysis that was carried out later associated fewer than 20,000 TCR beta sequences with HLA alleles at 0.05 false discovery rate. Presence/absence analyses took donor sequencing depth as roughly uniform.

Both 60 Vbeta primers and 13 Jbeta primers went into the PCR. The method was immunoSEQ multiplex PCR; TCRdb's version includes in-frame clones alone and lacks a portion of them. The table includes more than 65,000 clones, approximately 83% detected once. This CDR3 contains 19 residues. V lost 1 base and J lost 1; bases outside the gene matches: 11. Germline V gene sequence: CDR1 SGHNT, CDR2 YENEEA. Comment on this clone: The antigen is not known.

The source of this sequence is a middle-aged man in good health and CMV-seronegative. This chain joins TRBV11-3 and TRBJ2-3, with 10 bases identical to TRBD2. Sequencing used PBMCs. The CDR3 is CASSLGPAGGQRGTDTQYF. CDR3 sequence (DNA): TGTGCCAGCAGCTTAGGGCCAGCGGGGGGGCAGCGTGGCACAGATACGCAGTATTTT.